This T cell receptor beta chain was sequenced in a study of blood T cell repertoires in COVID-19. In the study overall: Acute and convalescent COVID-19 specimens originated in the United States, Italy and Spain. T cells, B-cell-depleted T cells, or PBMCs supplied cDNA or gDNA.

Original data processing: The assay estimated nucleated cells by amplifying reference gene primers. Assay: immunoSEQ multiplex PCR; the TCRdb copy retains only in-frame clones and omits some. V and J calls and clone size come straight from that table; D and trimming were deduced from the DNA. Seen here are 90,000 to 120,000 clones, roughly 80% observed once, and the top ten hold 2.5% to 4%. This clone was counted between two and nine times. CDR3 size: 15 residues. The germline V and J ends were trimmed by 5 bases and 4 bases, with 15 bases remaining between them. Germline V gene sequence: CDR1 SGHTA, CDR2 FQGTGA.

Sequences were obtained from peripheral blood. The receptor comes from a woman aged 80 or over with active or convalescent COVID-19. The chain combines TRBV7-3 with TRBJ2-1, with D perhaps TRBD2 (5 bases). CDR3 in DNA: TGTGCCAGCAGCCCCAACAGCGGCACTTACAATGAGCAGTTCTTC. It is translated as CASSPNSGTYNEQFF.